What follows is one T cell receptor (beta chain) and its context. In its sample, this clone was seen once. It lacks a known antigen. Qualities for individual bases were not recorded, and no much larger clone is one base off. These data belong to a study of blood T cell repertoires in COVID-19 (dated by TCRdb to about 2020). About the full investigation: Samples covering the acute and convalescent phases of COVID-19 were provided by collaborators in the United States, Italy and Spain. Deeply sampled blood TCRbeta repertoires from subjects exposed to, actively infected with, or recovered from COVID-19 were included in the dataset. A freely available public database, intended as a resource for researchers studying the immune response to SARS-CoV-2, is where the repertoires were released. Where HLA class I and class II types were available, the types were taken from metadata supplied by the sample provider, not from assay-based typing. The prospective study material was composed of cDNA or gDNA derived from T cells, B-cell-depleted T cells, or PBMCs. Samples came from the ongoing ImmuneRACE study (first 160 participants) plus 1,254 subjects from 6 global collaborators. The sample metadata nearly always contained a de-identified subject ID, COVID-19 status, age in years and sex. Summary of the overall study and its limitations: Clinical and demographic metadata were provided uncurated, with the amount varying by source and participant.

TCRbeta CDR3 regions were amplified from genomic DNA using the immunoSEQ Assay, a bias-controlled multiplex PCR. Under the source paper's analysis protocol: Within the assay, amplification of reference gene primers was used to estimate how many nucleated cells each sample contained. To quantify the absolute abundance of each unique TCRbeta CDR3 rearrangement, sequence reads were collapsed and filtered. For each sample, productive Simpson clonality was calculated as the square root of Simpson's diversity index across productive rearrangements. The table was pulled from immuneACCESS by TCRdb, which kept in-frame rearrangements only. Such tables lose some clones; where checked, under half of the loss comes from unresolved V genes, and the rest has no known cause. V, J and clone size are those of that table, while D and trimming were read from the DNA. Present in this sample are 100,000 or so clones, roughly nine tenths of which were seen just once. Of the sample, 15% to 20% falls within the top ten clones.

The collaborating institutions used their own protocols to collect whole blood in K2EDTA tubes. For TCRbeta analysis, collaborator samples were shipped as frozen whole blood, as isolated PBMCs, or as DNA extracted from either sample type. The sequenced material came from peripheral blood. The clonotype comes from a man between 45 and 60 years old with acute or convalescent COVID-19.

The nucleotide sequence is TGTGCCTACGACAGGGGAGGCACAGATACGCAGTATTTT. Its product reads: CAYDRGGTDTQYF. The chain is encoded by TRBV30 joined to TRBJ2-3, and 8 junction bases match TRBD1. From its cysteine to its phenylalanine, the CDR3 spans 13 amino acids. CDR3 DNA only is kept here, 39 bases in frame from base 1. Germline trimming amounts to 7 bases on V and 1 base on J, with 4 as the count of junction bases outside the gene matches. CDR1 is given as GTSNPN and CDR2 as SVGIG, both from the germline V gene (reference sequence). Supplemented by the reference TRBV30 and TRBJ2-3 proteins around the CDR3, the complete variable domain is SQTIHQWPATLVQPVGSPLSLECTVEGTSNPNLYWYRQAAGRGLQLLFYSVGIGQISSEVPQNLSASRPQDRQFILSSKKLLLSDSGFYLCAYDRGGTDTQYFGPGTRLTVL.